Shown below are 28 T cell receptor beta chains from a single sample sequenced in a study of cytomegalovirus exposure and HLA in healthy donors. The PCR was carried out with 60 Vbeta primers and 13 Jbeta primers. Sequenced by immunoSEQ multiplex PCR; TCRdb stores in-frame clones only, minus some. The sample lists 200,000 or so clones; about 80% were seen once. The sequencing sample was made of PBMCs. The receptor source for this set is a young woman in good health and CMV-seronegative.

J is TRBJ1-3 and V is TRBV30; no reliable D call. Trimming cost V 0 bases and J 5 bases, with 8 bases left between them. The CDR3 covers 13 residues. Germline-derived CDR1 and CDR2 are GTSNPN and SVGIG (reference sequence). CDR3 protein: CAWSVSERNTIYF. The CDR3 DNA sequence: TGTGCCTGGAGTGTAAGTGAGCGAAACACCATATATTTT.

CDR3 region: CASSLVASGASYEQYF. The DNA of the CDR3 is TGTGCCAGCAGCTTAGTGGCTAGCGGGGCCTCCTACGAGCAGTACTTC. The J gene is TRBJ2-7, the V gene TRBV7-2; 9 nucleotides match TRBD2. The CDR3 loop spans 16 amino acids. CDR1 is SGHTA and CDR2 is FQGNSA in the germline V gene. After removal of 1 base from V and 0 bases from J, the junction contained 4 bases not matched to a gene.

The chain recombines TRBV14 with TRBJ1-1, with 7 positions matching TRBD1. The junction had 4 bases not matched to a gene; V was cut back by 1 base and J by 2 bases. The CDR3 runs to 15 residues. The germline CDR1 and CDR2 sequences are SGHDN and FVKESK. CDR3 sequence: CASSQGDRPNTEAFF. The CDR3 DNA reads TGTGCCAGCAGCCAAGGGGACAGACCTAACACTGAAGCTTTCTTT.

This chain uses TRBV5-1 with TRBJ2-7, with D perhaps matching TRBD1 (6 bases). Germline-derived CDR1 and CDR2 are SGHRS and YFSETQ. The CDR3 has 15 amino acids. Deletions cut 0 bases from V and 5 bases from J, with 15 bases between. The CDR3 loop is CASSLVVTGPHEQYF. The DNA of the CDR3 is TGCGCCAGCAGCTTGGTTGTGACAGGACCCCACGAGCAGTACTTC.

The CDR3 nucleotides read TGTGCCAGCAGCCTACGGGACTTGAGCTCCTACAATGAGCAGTTCTTC. Translating gives CASSLRDLSSYNEQFF. The chain couples TRBV7-9 to TRBJ2-1; TRBD2 is a possible D gene (6 bases). Deletions cut 5 bases from V and 0 bases from J, with 14 bases between. This CDR3 spans 16 amino acids. Germline CDR1 reads SEHNR; CDR2 reads FQNEAQ (reference sequence).

A remark on this clone: Other DNA sequences in this sample translate to the same CDR3. The CDR3 loop is CASSPPGAYEQYF. The CDR3 DNA is TGTGCCAGCTCACCACCGGGAGCCTACGAGCAGTACTTC. The chain joins TRBV18 to TRBJ2-7; D may be TRBD2 (5 bases). Trimming stripped 0 bases from V and 2 bases from J, with 5 bases between. Germline CDR1 and CDR2: KGHSH and LQKENI. This CDR3 is built from 13 residues.

V and J are TRBV5-1 and TRBJ2-5; 7 bases are shared with TRBD2. Per the germline V gene, CDR1 is SGHRS and CDR2 is YFSETQ. This CDR3 is built from 16 residues. Trimming cost V 3 bases and J 5 bases; bases outside gene matches: 13. For the CDR3, the DNA is TGCGCCAGCAGCTCCTTGGGGGGGGAGATGAAGGAGACCCAGTACTTC. Translating gives CASSSLGGEMKETQYF.

This clone was found a few times. The rearrangement uses TRBV18 and TRBJ1-6; D is unclear. Trimming left V 2 bases short and J 7 bases short, with 12 bases between. CDR1 and CDR2 (germline): KGHSH, LQKENI. The CDR3 is 15 residues long. CDR3 sequence (DNA): TGTGCCAGCTCACCATTAGTGAGTAGAAATTCACCCCTCCACTTT. Its protein product is CASSPLVSRNSPLHF.

The V and J genes are TRBV6-5 and TRBJ2-4, with TRBD2 identical over 7 bases. CDR3 size: 13 residues. Germline assignment: CDR1 MNHEY and CDR2 SVGAGI. V trimming: 6 bases; J trimming: 3 bases; junction bases outside the gene matches: 2. CDR3 sequence: CASSRGDKNIQYF. CDR3 sequence (DNA): TGTGCCAGCAGCCGGGGGGACAAAAACATTCAGTACTTC.

V is TRBV7-9 and J is TRBJ2-5, with 12 bases that match TRBD2. The V segment lost 9 bases and the J segment 4 bases; nucleotides outside the gene matches: 6. Germline assignment: CDR1 SEHNR and CDR2 FQNEAQ (reference sequence). This CDR3 is 14 amino acids long. The CDR3 sequence is CASNLAGGGETQYF. As DNA, the CDR3 is TGTGCCAGTAATCTAGCGGGAGGGGGAGAGACCCAGTACTTC.

This clone was recorded only once. The V call is TRBV10-3, the J call TRBJ1-5; D is perhaps TRBD1 (5 bases). Trimming took off 2 bases at V and 2 bases at J, with 10 bases between the two ends. The CDR3 consists of 15 residues. Germline V CDR1 and CDR2: ENHRY, SYGVKD. CDR3 coding DNA: TGTGCCATCAGTGAGAGTTCGGGGGGCAATCAGCCCCAGCATTTT. Amino acid sequence: CAISESSGGNQPQHF.

There are a few counts of this clone. The rearrangement uses TRBV5-4 and TRBJ1-2; 7 bases are a match to TRBD1. The CDR3 spans 15 residues. Germline CDR1 is SGHNT and CDR2 is YYREEE (reference sequence). V was clipped by 3 bases and J by 4 bases; unmatched bases: 9. CDR3 in amino acids: CASSSKTGQAYGYTF. CDR3 DNA sequence: TGTGCCAGCAGCTCCAAGACAGGACAGGCCTATGGCTACACCTTC.

V and J are TRBV5-1 and TRBJ2-7, with 8 bases that match TRBD2. Germline assignment: CDR1 SGHRS and CDR2 YFSETQ. The CDR3 consists of 13 residues. V lost 5 bases, J lost 2 bases, and 3 bases stayed unmatched. The CDR3, as DNA: TGCGCCAGCAGACAGGGACTAGCCTACGAGCAGTACTTC. Its protein product is CASRQGLAYEQYF.

The table lists this clone with a few counts. One junction end does not reproduce the germline sequence, and a read error may be involved. The J gene is TRBJ1-5, the V gene TRBV7-9, with D possibly TRBD1 on 6 matching bases. There are 12 residues in the CDR3. Germline-derived CDR1 and CDR2 are SEHNR and FQNEAQ (reference sequence). The CDR3 nucleotides read TGTTCCAGCAGCTTTGGGGGCCAGCCCCAGCATTTT. Residues: CSSSFGGQPQHF.

This clone was picked up one time. The chain joins TRBV28 to TRBJ2-7, with 9 bases identical to TRBD1. The CDR3 contains 18 residues. V shed 5 bases, J shed 3 bases, and the junction held 17 bases outside the gene matches. CDR1 and CDR2 from the germline V gene are MDHEN and SYDVKM. CDR3 residues: CASSPITTGQGTDYEQYF. The CDR3 nucleotides are TGTGCCAGCAGTCCAATTACTACCGGACAGGGGACAGACTACGAGCAGTACTTC.

The CDR3 region is CASSRGLGGGQTQYF. The CDR3 nucleotides read TGCGCCAGCAGCCGGGGTCTCGGGGGGGGCCAGACCCAGTACTTC. This chain joins TRBV4-1 and TRBJ2-5; 8 positions match TRBD2. Germline V gene lookup returns CDR1 MGHRA and CDR2 YSYEKL. J was trimmed by 6 bases and V by 4 bases; bases with no gene match: 10. The CDR3 loop spans 15 amino acids.

The rearrangement uses TRBV30 and TRBJ1-1; D may be TRBD1 (5 bases). V lost 7 bases to trimming and J lost 1 base, with 7 bases between them. Germline assignment: CDR1 GTSNPN and CDR2 SVGIG (reference sequence). This CDR3 is built from 11 residues. CDR3 region: CAFDRNTEAFF. The CDR3 region has the DNA TGTGCCTTCGACAGGAACACTGAAGCTTTCTTT.

The genes are TRBV28 and TRBJ2-1; 9 bases are shared with TRBD2. Trimming removed 2 bases from V and 9 bases from J; junction bases left unmatched: 11. This CDR3 spans 16 amino acids. Germline assignment: CDR1 MDHEN and CDR2 SYDVKM. The CDR3 DNA reads as TGTGCCAGCAGTTTAGGGACTAGCTCCCCAGAACTTGAGCAGTTCTTC. This gives the protein CASSLGTSSPELEQFF.

This clone was picked up one time. The rearrangement links TRBV2 to TRBJ2-7; D gene unclear. The V gene's germline CDR1 is SNHLY and CDR2 FYNNEI. The CDR3 has 12 amino acids. V was pared by 3 bases and J by 9 bases, with 12 bases between. The CDR3 DNA reads TGTGCCAGCAGTGATACGTACGCGGCGCAGTACTTC. This codes for CASSDTYAAQYF.

This clone has a handful of counts. J is TRBJ2-2 and V is TRBV4-1; D ambiguous. V gave up 6 bases and J gave up 7 bases, with 18 bases separating them. This CDR3 has 15 amino acids. Per the germline V gene, CDR1 is MGHRA and CDR2 is YSYEKL. The CDR3 coding sequence is TGCGCCAGCAGGACGTCGAGGCTAGATGGCGGGGAGCTGTTTTTT. As protein: CASRTSRLDGGELFF.

The V gene is TRBV5-1, the J gene TRBJ2-3; TRBD2 matches 11 bases. V lost 4 bases, J lost 3 bases, and 10 bases stayed unmatched. The CDR3 length is 17 residues. Germline V gene lookup returns CDR1 SGHRS and CDR2 YFSETQ. CDR3 loop: CASSPTIAGGPTDTQYF. CDR3 bases: TGCGCCAGCAGCCCGACGATAGCGGGGGGGCCGACAGATACGCAGTATTTT.

The gene calls are TRBV7-9 and TRBJ2-1; 9 bases are shared with TRBD2. CDR1 and CDR2 (germline): SEHNR, FQNEAQ (reference sequence). The CDR3 extends over 14 amino acids. The ends lost 8 bases at V and 6 bases at J; junction bases unmatched: 8. The CDR3: CASPGLARGNEQFF. Here the CDR3 DNA reads TGTGCCAGCCCCGGACTAGCGCGGGGCAATGAGCAGTTCTTC.

The genes are TRBV7-9 and TRBJ1-4; D is ambiguous. Trimming removed 2 bases from V and 0 bases from J, with 19 bases in between. CDR3 length equals 19 residues. From germline, CDR1 is SEHNR and CDR2 FQNEAQ (reference sequence). CDR3: CASSLQTVPSLSTNEKLFF. CDR3 nucleotide sequence: TGTGCCAGCAGCTTACAAACAGTTCCCTCCCTTTCAACTAATGAAAAACTGTTTTTT.

Here the CDR3 DNA reads TGTGCCAGCAGTTACTCGGCGGACTATGGCTACACCTTC. This sequence encodes CASSYSADYGYTF. The chain employs TRBV6-5 and TRBJ1-2; no clear D. The V gene's germline CDR1 is MNHEY and CDR2 SVGAGI. V lost 0 bases and J lost 3, with 5 bases in between. This CDR3 contains 13 residues.

The rearrangement uses TRBV6-1 and TRBJ2-4, with D possibly matching TRBD2 (5 bases). Germline V CDR1 and CDR2: MNHNS, SASEGT. The CDR3 extends over 13 amino acids. V lost 8 bases and J 7 bases, leaving 15 bases between the germline ends. The CDR3 nucleotides are TGTGCCAGCCTTGGACTCGCCAGGAACATTCAGTACTTC. It translates to CASLGLARNIQYF.

V and J are TRBV5-1 and TRBJ1-5, with D unclear. The CDR3 covers 13 residues. V gave up 2 bases and J gave up 2 bases, with 5 bases separating them. Germline values: CDR1 SGHRS, CDR2 YFSETQ. The CDR3 loop is CASSFGGNQPQHF. The CDR3 nucleotides are TGCGCCAGCAGCTTCGGGGGCAATCAGCCCCAGCATTTT.

The chain combines TRBV29-1 with TRBJ2-4, with D possibly being TRBD1 (6 bases). Per the germline V gene, CDR1 is SQVTM and CDR2 is ANQGSEA. The CDR3 is 15 residues long. The CDR3, as DNA: TGCAGGGGTAAGATAACAGGGTTAGCCAAAAACATTCAGTACTTC. It yields the protein CRGKITGLAKNIQYF.

The rearrangement links TRBV5-1 to TRBJ2-7; D is possibly TRBD2 (6 bases). Germline lookup yields CDR1 SGHRS and CDR2 YFSETQ. Trimming cost V 4 bases and J 0 bases, with 14 bases left between them. The CDR3 runs 15 residues. The CDR3 sequence: CASSISGTLSYEQYF. The CDR3, as DNA: TGCGCCAGCAGCATCTCCGGGACTCTCTCCTACGAGCAGTACTTC.